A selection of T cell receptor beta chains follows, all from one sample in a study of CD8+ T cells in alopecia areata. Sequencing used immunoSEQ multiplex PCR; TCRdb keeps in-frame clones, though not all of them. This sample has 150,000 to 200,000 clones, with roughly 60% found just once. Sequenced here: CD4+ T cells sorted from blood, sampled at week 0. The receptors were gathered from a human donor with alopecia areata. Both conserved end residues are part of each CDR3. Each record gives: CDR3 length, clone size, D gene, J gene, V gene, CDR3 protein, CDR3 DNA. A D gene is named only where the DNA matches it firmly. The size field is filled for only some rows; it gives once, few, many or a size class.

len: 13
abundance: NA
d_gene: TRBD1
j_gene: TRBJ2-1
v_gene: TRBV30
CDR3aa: CASGQGSYNEQFF
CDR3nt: TGTGCCTCCGGACAGGGCTCCTACAATGAGCAGTTCTTC

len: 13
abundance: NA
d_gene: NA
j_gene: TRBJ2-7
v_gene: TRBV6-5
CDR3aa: CASSFGRSYEQYF
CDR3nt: TGTGCCAGCAGTTTTGGCCGTTCCTACGAGCAGTACTTC

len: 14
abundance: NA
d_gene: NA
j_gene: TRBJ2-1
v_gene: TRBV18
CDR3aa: CASSPPSSFGEQFF
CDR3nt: TGTGCCAGCTCACCACCGTCTAGCTTTGGTGAGCAGTTCTTC

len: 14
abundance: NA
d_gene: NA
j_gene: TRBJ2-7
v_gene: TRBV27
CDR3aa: CASSLGAGWNEQYF
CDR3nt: TGTGCCAGCAGCCTAGGTGCGGGGTGGAACGAGCAGTACTTC

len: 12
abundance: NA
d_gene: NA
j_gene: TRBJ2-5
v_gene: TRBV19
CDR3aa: CASSRQQETQYF
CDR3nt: TGTGCCAGTAGTAGGCAGCAAGAGACCCAGTACTTC

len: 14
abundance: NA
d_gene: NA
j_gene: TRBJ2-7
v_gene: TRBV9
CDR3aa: CASSVGGGYYEQYF
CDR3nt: TGTGCCAGCAGCGTAGGAGGGGGGTACTACGAGCAGTACTTC

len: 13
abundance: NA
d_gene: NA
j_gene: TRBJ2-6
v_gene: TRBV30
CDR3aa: CAWSLSGANVLTF
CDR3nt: TGTGCCTGGAGTCTCTCTGGGGCCAACGTCCTGACTTTC

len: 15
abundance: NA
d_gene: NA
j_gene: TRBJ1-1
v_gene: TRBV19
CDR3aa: CASSRGVSLNTEAFF
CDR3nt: TGTGCCAGTAGTAGGGGGGTCAGCTTGAACACTGAAGCTTTCTTT

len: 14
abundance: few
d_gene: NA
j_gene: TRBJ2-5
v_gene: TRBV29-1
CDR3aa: CSVANPGLGETQYF
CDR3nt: TGCAGCGTTGCTAATCCAGGTTTGGGAGAGACCCAGTACTTC

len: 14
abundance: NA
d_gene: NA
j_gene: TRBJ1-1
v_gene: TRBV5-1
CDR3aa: CASSPGTVNTEAFF
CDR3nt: TGCGCCAGCAGCCCAGGGACGGTGAACACTGAAGCTTTCTTT

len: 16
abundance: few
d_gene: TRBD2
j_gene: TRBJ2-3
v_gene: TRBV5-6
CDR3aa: CASSLAGRGLTDTQYF
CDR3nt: TGTGCCAGCAGCTTGGCCGGGAGGGGCCTGACAGATACGCAGTATTTT

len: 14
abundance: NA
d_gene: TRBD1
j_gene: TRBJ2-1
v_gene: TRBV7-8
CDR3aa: CASSPAGTGDQQFF
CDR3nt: TGTGCCAGCAGCCCGGCCGGGACAGGGGATCAGCAGTTCTTC

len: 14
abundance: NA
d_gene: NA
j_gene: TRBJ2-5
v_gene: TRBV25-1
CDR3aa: CASSDEGPQETQYF
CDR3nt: TGTGCCAGCAGTGATGAGGGTCCCCAAGAGACCCAGTACTTC

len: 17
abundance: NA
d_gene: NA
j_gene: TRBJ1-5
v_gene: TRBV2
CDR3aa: CASSEFIGGVRNQPQHF
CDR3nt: TGTGCCAGCAGTGAATTTATCGGAGGGGTTCGGAATCAGCCCCAGCATTTT

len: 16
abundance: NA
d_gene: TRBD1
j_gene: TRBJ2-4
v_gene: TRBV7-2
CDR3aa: CASSFRGTGGIDIQYF
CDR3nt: TGTGCCAGCAGCTTCCGCGGGACAGGGGGCATAGACATTCAGTACTTC

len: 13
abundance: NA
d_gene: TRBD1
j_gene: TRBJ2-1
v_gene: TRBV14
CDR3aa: CASGQGTVSEQFF
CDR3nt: TGTGCCAGCGGACAGGGGACGGTGAGTGAGCAGTTCTTC

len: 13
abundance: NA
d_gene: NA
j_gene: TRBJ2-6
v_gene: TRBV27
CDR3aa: CASRRDGANVLTF
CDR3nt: TGTGCCAGCAGAAGGGATGGGGCCAACGTCCTGACTTTC

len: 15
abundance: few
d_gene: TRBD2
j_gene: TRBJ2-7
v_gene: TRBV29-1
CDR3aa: CSVTLRGGQVYEQYF
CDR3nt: TGCAGCGTCACCCTTCGCGGGGGGCAGGTGTACGAGCAGTACTTC

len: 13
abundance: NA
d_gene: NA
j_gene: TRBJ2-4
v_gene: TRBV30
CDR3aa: CAWGQLAKNIQYF
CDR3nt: TGTGCCTGGGGACAGCTAGCCAAAAACATTCAGTACTTC

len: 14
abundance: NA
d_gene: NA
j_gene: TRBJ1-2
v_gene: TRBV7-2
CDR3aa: CASSPDGGGEGYTF
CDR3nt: TGTGCCAGCAGCCCCGACGGGGGAGGGGAAGGCTACACCTTC

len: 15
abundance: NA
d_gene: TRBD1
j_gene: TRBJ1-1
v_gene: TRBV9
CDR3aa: CASSVAPGQGTEAFF
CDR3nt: TGTGCCAGCAGCGTAGCCCCGGGACAGGGAACTGAAGCTTTCTTT

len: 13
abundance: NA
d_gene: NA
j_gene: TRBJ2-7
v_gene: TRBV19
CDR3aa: CASTSQGGYEQYF
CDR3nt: TGTGCCAGTACTAGCCAGGGTGGCTACGAGCAGTACTTC

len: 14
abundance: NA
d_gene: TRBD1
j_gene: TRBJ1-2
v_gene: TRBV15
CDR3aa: CATSRDRGPFGYTF
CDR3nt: TGTGCCACCAGCAGAGATAGGGGGCCTTTTGGCTACACCTTC

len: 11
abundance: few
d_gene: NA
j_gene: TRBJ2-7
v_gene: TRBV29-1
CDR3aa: CSVEGTYEQYF
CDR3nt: TGCAGCGTTGAGGGGACCTACGAGCAGTACTTC

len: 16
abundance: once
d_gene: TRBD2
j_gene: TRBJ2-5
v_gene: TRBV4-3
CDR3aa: CASSQDIGLAGETQYF
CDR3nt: TGCGCCAGCAGCCAAGATATAGGACTAGCGGGAGAGACCCAGTACTTC

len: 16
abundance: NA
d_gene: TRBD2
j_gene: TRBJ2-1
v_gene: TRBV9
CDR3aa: CASSRTSGVSWNEQFF
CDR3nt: TGTGCCAGCAGCCGGACTAGCGGCGTGAGTTGGAATGAGCAGTTCTTC

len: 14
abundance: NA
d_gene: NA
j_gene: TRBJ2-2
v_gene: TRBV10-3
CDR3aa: CAISDTGVTGELFF
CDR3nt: TGTGCCATCAGTGATACGGGGGTCACCGGGGAGCTGTTTTTT

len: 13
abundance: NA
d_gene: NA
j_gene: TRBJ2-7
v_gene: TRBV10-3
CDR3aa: CATIGEQVYEQYF
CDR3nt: TGTGCCACCATAGGGGAACAGGTCTACGAGCAGTACTTC

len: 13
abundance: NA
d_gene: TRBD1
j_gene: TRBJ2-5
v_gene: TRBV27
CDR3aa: CASSRQGRETQYF
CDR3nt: TGTGCCAGCAGTAGACAGGGTAGGGAGACCCAGTACTTC

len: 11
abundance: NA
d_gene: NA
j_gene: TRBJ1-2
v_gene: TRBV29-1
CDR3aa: CSVTPDYGYTF
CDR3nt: TGCAGCGTTACCCCGGATTATGGCTACACCTTC

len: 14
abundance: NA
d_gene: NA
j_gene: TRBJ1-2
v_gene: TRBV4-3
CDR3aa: CASSQDASDYGYTF
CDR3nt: TGCGCCAGCAGCCAAGATGCGTCGGACTATGGCTACACCTTC

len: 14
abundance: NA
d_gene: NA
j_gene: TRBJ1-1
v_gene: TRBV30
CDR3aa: CAWSVAGKNTEAFF
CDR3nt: TGTGCCTGGAGTGTAGCTGGTAAAAACACTGAAGCTTTCTTT

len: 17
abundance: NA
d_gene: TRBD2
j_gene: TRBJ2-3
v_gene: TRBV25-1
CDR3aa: CASSPTSGRPQRDTQYF
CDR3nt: TGTGCCAGCAGCCCCACATCCGGGAGGCCCCAGAGAGATACGCAGTATTTT